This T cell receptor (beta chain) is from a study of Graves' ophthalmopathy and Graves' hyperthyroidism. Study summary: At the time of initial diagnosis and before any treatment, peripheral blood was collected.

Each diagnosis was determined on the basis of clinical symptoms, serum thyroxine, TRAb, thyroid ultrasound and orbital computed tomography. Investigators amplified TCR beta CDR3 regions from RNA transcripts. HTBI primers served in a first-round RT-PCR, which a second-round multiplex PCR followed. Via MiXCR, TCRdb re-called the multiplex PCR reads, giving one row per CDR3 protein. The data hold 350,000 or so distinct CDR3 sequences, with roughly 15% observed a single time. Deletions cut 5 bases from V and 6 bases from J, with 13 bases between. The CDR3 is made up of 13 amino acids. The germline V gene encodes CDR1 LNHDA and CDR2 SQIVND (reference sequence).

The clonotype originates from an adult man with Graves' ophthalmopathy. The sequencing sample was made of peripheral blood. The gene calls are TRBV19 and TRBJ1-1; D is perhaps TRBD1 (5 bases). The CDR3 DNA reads TGTGCCAGTAGTCCTCCCATAGGGGCTGAAGCTTTCTTT. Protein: CASSPPIGAEAFF. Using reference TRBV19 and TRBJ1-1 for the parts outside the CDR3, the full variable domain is DGGITQSPKYLFRKEGQNVTLSCEQNLNHDAMYWYRQDPGQGLRLIYYSQIVNDFQKGDIAEGYSVSREKKESFPLTVTSAQKNPTAFYLCASSPPIGAEAFFGQGTRLTVV.